The present T cell receptor beta chain was sequenced within a study of shared clonotypes between healthy human individuals. Under the authors' procedure: Filtering differed because ImmunoSEQ produced junction-only sequences that carried no quality scores. Sequencing was performed with immunoSEQ multiplex PCR; in TCRdb, only in-frame clones are kept and a portion is missing. V and J calls and clone size come straight from that table; D and trimming were deduced from the DNA. Of hundreds of thousands of clones in the sample, 55% to 75% are singletons; the top ten hold 1.8%. Per the germline V gene, CDR1 is MDHEN and CDR2 is SYDVKM. Between the trimmed V and J ends, which lost 6 bases and 5 bases, there was a span of 15 bases. This CDR3 is 14 amino acids long. In its sample, this clone was seen once.

V is TRBV28 and J is TRBJ2-3; TRBD1 is a possible D gene (6 bases). Input material: memory CD4+ T cells sorted from blood. Subset of the sample: CD45RA-negative fraction. The source of this sequence is a woman in her twenties or thirties in good health. CDR3 in DNA: TGTGCCAGCAGCTCACACTCAGGGGAAGATACGCAGTATTTT. This sequence encodes CASSSHSGEDTQYF. Together with reference TRBV28 and TRBJ2-3, the CDR3 gives the full variable domain: DVKVTQSSRYLVKRTGEKVFLECVQDMDHENMFWYRQDPGLGLRLIYFSYDVKMKEKGDIPEGYSVSREKKERFSLILESASTNQTSMYLCASSSHSGEDTQYFGPGTRLTVL.